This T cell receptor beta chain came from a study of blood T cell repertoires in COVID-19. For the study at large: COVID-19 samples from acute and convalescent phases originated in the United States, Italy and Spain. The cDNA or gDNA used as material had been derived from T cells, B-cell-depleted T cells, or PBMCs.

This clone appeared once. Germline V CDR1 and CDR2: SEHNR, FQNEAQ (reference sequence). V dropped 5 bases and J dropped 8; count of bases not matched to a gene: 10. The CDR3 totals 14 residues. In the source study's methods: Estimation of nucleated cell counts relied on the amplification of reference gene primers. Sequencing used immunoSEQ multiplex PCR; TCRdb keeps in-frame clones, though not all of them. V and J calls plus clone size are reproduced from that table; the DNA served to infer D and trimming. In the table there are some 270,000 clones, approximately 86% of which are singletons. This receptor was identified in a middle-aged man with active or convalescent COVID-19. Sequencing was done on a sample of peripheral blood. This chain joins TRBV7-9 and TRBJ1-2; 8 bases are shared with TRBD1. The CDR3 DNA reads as TGTGCCAGCAGCCGGGACAGGTCCGGAGGGGGCTACACCTTC. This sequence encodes CASSRDRSGGGYTF. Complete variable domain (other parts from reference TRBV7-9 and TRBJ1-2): DTGVSQNPRHKITKRGQNVTFRCDPISEHNRLYWYRQTLGQGPEFLTYFQNEAQLEKSRLLSDRFSAERPKGSFSTLEIQRTEQGDSAMYLCASSRDRSGGGYTFGSGTRLTVV.